The clone carrying this T cell receptor (beta chain) was observed once. Here immunoSEQ multiplex PCR was the method, and the copy in TCRdb shows in-frame clones only, minus some. The repertoire includes roughly 410,000 clones, more than 75% of them detected once, and about 2% sits in the top ten. This entry is derived from a study of blood T cell repertoires in COVID-19. The overall study: Researchers got acute and convalescent COVID-19 samples from the United States, Italy and Spain. T cells, B-cell-depleted T cells, or PBMCs supplied cDNA or gDNA.

Germline-derived CDR1 and CDR2 are LNHDA and SQIVND (reference sequence). The CDR3 totals 16 residues. The V end was cut by 0 bases, the J end by 4 bases, with 15 bases between. The V call is TRBV19, the J call TRBJ1-2; D is unclear. Sequencing used peripheral blood. This TCR derives from a woman aged 60-75 years with COVID-19, enrolled during active disease. The CDR3 region is CASSIDLYGEIYGYTF. CDR3 sequence (DNA): TGTGCCAGTAGTATAGATCTTTACGGGGAAATCTATGGCTACACCTTC.